This T cell receptor (beta chain) appears in the sequencing data of a study of tumor-infiltrating lymphocytes in localized non-small cell lung cancer (TCRdb year 2021). In terms of the full investigation: The cohort included patients whose samples were collected after neoadjuvant chemotherapy, as well as both smokers and never-smokers and several histologies. For 50 to 60 patients, immunoSEQ T-cell fraction was compared between paired tumor and uninvolved lung. Each patient provided resected tumor tissue plus uninvolved lung tissue from the same patient, with the uninvolved lung tissue described as non-adjacent to the tumor. TCR sequencing was one of several integrated assays, alongside flow cytometry, multiplex immunofluorescence, RNA-seq, exome sequencing and proteomics, applied to the same patients. In total, the ICON cohort consisted of approximately 160 surgical patients with localized non-small cell lung cancer who had their tumors resected. Results the study describes overall, beyond this receptor: TCRbeta sequencing supported higher T cell infiltration in tumors than in uninvolved lung tissue, consistent with immunofluorescence CD3 counts. Because assay coverage varied across patients depending on available tissue quantity, TCR sequencing was performed for only a subset of the cohort. No difference in TCR-derived T-cell fraction was observed between the flow cytometry-defined immunotypes IM1 (good prognosis) and IM2 (poor prognosis). Because different assays used different pieces of the same tissue, intratumor heterogeneity could not be separated from technical variation.

The T-cell fraction in tumor and uninvolved lung tissue was obtained from TCR sequencing using the immunoSEQ assay. The paper's processing steps were these. For survival analysis, patients were split into high (upper tertile) and low (lower two tertiles) T-cell fraction groups and compared by log-rank test. Paired tumor versus uninvolved lung differences in T-cell fraction were tested with a signed-rank test. In its TCRdb copy, this immuneACCESS table keeps in-frame sequences only and misses some clones. Where compared with another copy, unresolved V genes explain less than half of these, and the others have no known cause. Clonal size and the V and J genes are those of that table, whereas D and trimming came from the DNA. This sample gives around 12,000 clones in total; 65% to 75% of them show up just once. The ten largest account for about 10% of the sample. Of note for this clone: What antigen it recognizes has not been identified. Within one base of it there is no much larger clone, and no base qualities were kept.

Trimming leaves V shorter by 1 base and J shorter by 0 bases, with the junction holding 7 bases beyond the gene matches. Its CDR3 holds 17 amino acids, cysteine through phenylalanine. Only the CDR3 DNA stays, 51 bases, in frame from base 1. Reading the germline V gene gives CDR1 SGHTA and CDR2 FQGNSA. ICON enrollment began in 2016, and the last patient was enrolled in late 2018. Fresh tumor and matched uninvolved tissue for in-depth immune analyses, including TCR sequencing, were collected from a subcohort of about 80 patients. DNA for TCR sequencing was isolated from bulk tissue, and no cell sorting was done.

The sample was uninvolved lung tissue not adjacent to the tumor. The receptor was derived from a human donor with non-small cell lung cancer. The chain is made from TRBV7-2 and TRBJ2-7; a stretch of 9 junction bases matches TRBD1. DNA sequence: TGTGCCAGCAGCTTAGGGCTCTCGACAGGGGGCTCCTACGAGCAGTACTTC. Its amino acids are CASSLGLSTGGSYEQYF. Outside the CDR3, residues come from the reference TRBV7-2 and TRBJ2-7 proteins, so the full variable domain is: GAGVSQSPSNKVTEKGKDVELRCDPISGHTALYWYRQSLGQGLEFLIYFQGNSAPDKSGLPSDRFSAERTGGSVSTLTIQRTQQEDSAVYLCASSLGLSTGGSYEQYFGPGTRLTVT.